This T cell receptor beta chain was retrieved from a study of T-cell reconstitution after alpha-beta-depleted transplantation in children. Whole-study results and caveats: The authors attributed T-cell counts and diversity one year after transplant mostly to newly produced T cells. Roughly two months post-transplant, alpha-beta T cells reportedly originated from several hundred graft clones that had expanded.

Unique molecular identifiers were used in preparing the TCRbeta library. Using its own MiXCR run on the PCR reads, TCRdb lists one record per CDR3 protein. The sample includes approximately 500,000 distinct CDR3 sequences, over 9.5% of them seen just once. Many counts were recorded for this clonotype. The target antigen is unknown. Unmatched junction bases numbered 5, after V lost 7 bases and J lost 3 bases. CDR3 length: 13 residues. Germline lookup yields CDR1 SGHRS and CDR2 YFSETQ. The chain combines TRBV5-1 with TRBJ2-5; 8 positions match TRBD1. Sequenced here: PBMCs, sampled before TCRalphabeta/CD19-depleted stem cell transplant. The TCR sequence derives from a child aged 2-15 years with inherited bone marrow failure, due to receive a stem cell transplant. CDR3 nucleotides: TGCGCCAGCGAACTGACAGGGGAAGAGACCCAGTACTTC. Protein product: CASELTGEETQYF.